These T cell receptor beta chains were read from a single sample in a study of blood T cells in healthy people across ages. TCRdb ran MiXCR on the 5' RACE reads and lists one entry per CDR3 protein. The sample records around 1,500,000 distinct CDR3 sequences, roughly 40% being singletons. Sequencing used blood. These receptors were collected from a young woman in good health. The CDR3 runs from the conserved cysteine through the conserved F or W. D genes are given only for firm matches. Clone size is given for some rows only: seen once, a few or many times, or a class if the clone is expanded.

15	few	TRBV20-1	TRBJ2-1	TRBD2	TGCAGTGCTAGAACGGGACTAGCCTCCTACAATGAGCAGTTCTTC	CSARTGLASYNEQFF
15	-	TRBV20-1	TRBJ2-5	-	TGCAGTGCTAGATCCTCTGACGCATATCAAGAGACCCAGTACTTC	CSARSSDAYQETQYF
11	many	TRBV27	TRBJ1-1	-	TGTGCCAGCAGTTTAGGGTCTGAAGCTTTCTTT	CASSLGSEAFF
12	few	TRBV4-1	TRBJ2-3	-	TGCGCCAGCAGCCAAGAAGCCCTTGCGCAGTATTTT	CASSQEALAQYF
13	-	TRBV20-1	TRBJ1-2	-	TGCAGTGCTATAGGACTGCAACAGGGAGGCTACACCTTC	CSAIGLQQGGYTF
15	-	TRBV12-3/TRBV12-4	TRBJ2-5	TRBD2	TGTGCCAGCAGTTTTGGCGGGGGGGCGTTGGAGACCCAGTACTTC	CASSFGGGALETQYF
13	-	TRBV20-1	TRBJ2-7	-	TGCAGTGCTCCTCTCCTAAAGGGTCGCGAGCAGTACTTC	CSAPLLKGREQYF
15	few	TRBV15	TRBJ1-2	TRBD1	TGTGCCACCAGCAGTGAGGGGACAGGGCTCTCTGGCTACACCTTC	CATSSEGTGLSGYTF
13	-	TRBV10-3	TRBJ2-7	-	TGTGCCATCAGTGAGAGTAACACACCCGAGCAGTACTTC	CAISESNTPEQYF
14	-	TRBV12-3/TRBV12-4	TRBJ2-5	-	TGTGCCAGCAGGCCCGAGAGGGGCTCGGAGACCCAGTACTTC	CASRPERGSETQYF
16	-	TRBV7-2	TRBJ2-5	-	TGTGCCGGCAGCTTAGAGGCCTCCTCCTGGGGAGAGACCCAGTACTTC	CAGSLEASSWGETQYF
13	-	TRBV20-1	TRBJ1-1	-	TGCAGTTCGAATGTAAACATGAACACTGAAGCTTTCTTT	CSSNVNMNTEAFF
13	few	TRBV27	TRBJ2-5	-	TGTGCCAGCAGTTTCTCCGGGTGGGAGACCCAGTACTTC	CASSFSGWETQYF
17	few	TRBV2	TRBJ2-7	TRBD1	TGTGCCAGCAGTGAAGATTGGGGACAGACCCTAACCTACGAGCAGTACTTC	CASSEDWGQTLTYEQYF
13	-	TRBV5-4	TRBJ1-2	-	TGTGCCAGCAGCCGAGTCTCAGGGGATGGCTACACCTTC	CASSRVSGDGYTF
12	few	TRBV5-6	TRBJ2-7	-	TGTGCCAGCAGCTATGGGGATCACGAGCAGTACTTC	CASSYGDHEQYF
15	-	TRBV4-1	TRBJ1-4	-	TGCGCCAGCAGCCAGAGGGACAACACTAATGAAAAACTGTTTTTT	CASSQRDNTNEKLFF
14	-	TRBV13	TRBJ2-7	-	TGTGCCAGCAGCTTCCAACAGGGAGCCTACGAGAAGTACTTC	CASSFQQGAYEKYF
15	-	TRBV11-2	TRBJ2-1	TRBD2	TGTGCCAGCAGTCCAGGGGCTAGCGGGTTATTTGAGCAGTTCTTC	CASSPGASGLFEQFF
15	-	TRBV20-1	TRBJ1-1	-	TGCAGTGCTTTAGGATCCCGACTTTTCAACACTGAAGCTTTCTTT	CSALGSRLFNTEAFF
19	-	TRBV5-1	TRBJ1-4	TRBD1	TGCGCCAGCAGCTTGGCCTCCCGGGACAGGGCTGCAACTAATGAAAAACTGTTTTTT	CASSLASRDRAATNEKLFF
14	-	TRBV28	TRBJ2-7	-	TGTGCCAGCACTGCGGGGAGCGGGACATACGAGCAGTACTTC	CASTAGSGTYEQYF
13	-	TRBV20-1	TRBJ2-3	-	TGCAGTGCCGCAGAGAGGAATGCAGATACGCAGTATTTT	CSAAERNADTQYF
14	once	TRBV5-1	TRBJ2-2	-	TGCGCCAGCAGCTACACGACGACAAGCGGGGAGCTGTTTTTT	CASSYTTTSGELFF
16	-	TRBV20-1	TRBJ1-4	TRBD1	TGCAGTGCTAGAGATCAAAGGGGGCCAACTAATGAAAAACTGTTTTTT	CSARDQRGPTNEKLFF
16	few	TRBV24-1	TRBJ2-3	TRBD1	TGTGCCACCAGTGACTCCGGGACAGACCTGAGAGATACGCAGTATTTT	CATSDSGTDLRDTQYF
16	few	TRBV16	TRBJ2-7	TRBD1	TGTGCCAGCAGCGCCTACACCGGGACAGAATCCTACGAGCAGTACTTC	CASSAYTGTESYEQYF
13	few	TRBV20-1	TRBJ1-5	-	TGCAGTGCTGGGGCAACAGTCAATCAGCCCCAGCATTTT	CSAGATVNQPQHF
15	many	TRBV6-6	TRBJ2-1	-	TGTGCCAGCAGCCCCGCCGTGGCTAGTAACCCTCAGCAGTTCTTC	CASSPAVASNPQQFF
17	few	TRBV6-1	TRBJ2-3	TRBD2	TGTGCCAGCAGTGAAATAGCGGGGGGCCAGGATATGGATACGCAGTATTTT	CASSEIAGGQDMDTQYF
12	-	TRBV29-1	TRBJ2-7	TRBD1	TGCAGCGGGACAGGCTCCTACAATGAGCAGTACTTC	CSGTGSYNEQYF
13	few	TRBV15	TRBJ2-1	-	TGTGCCACCAGCAGTGATACCAACAATGAGCAGTTCTTC	CATSSDTNNEQFF
12	few	TRBV6-6	TRBJ1-2	-	TGTGCCAGCAGTTACTTGGACAGCGGCTACACCTTC	CASSYLDSGYTF
12	few	TRBV29-1	TRBJ1-1	TRBD1	TGCAGCGTCCGACAGGGGCTCTCTGAAGCTTTCTTT	CSVRQGLSEAFF
13	-	TRBV28	TRBJ2-5	-	TGTGCCAGCGGTTCCGCGGGGGCGGAGACCCAGTACTTC	CASGSAGAETQYF
16	few	TRBV7-2	TRBJ2-1	TRBD2	TGTGCCAGCAGCTTAACTAGCGGGAGTTCCCTAAATGAGCAGTTCTTC	CASSLTSGSSLNEQFF
17	-	TRBV4-2	TRBJ1-4	TRBD1	TGTGCCAGCAGCCAAGAGGGGGCGGGACAGAAGAATGAAAAACTGTTTTTT	CASSQEGAGQKNEKLFF
16	once	TRBV4-2	TRBJ2-3	-	TGTGCCAGCAGCCCACTAGGCGTTGAAGTCCCAGATACGCAGTATTTT	CASSPLGVEVPDTQYF
15	-	TRBV6-2/TRBV6-3	TRBJ2-2	-	TGTGCCAGCAGTTACCTAGGGACGACGGGCGGGGAGCTGTTTTTT	CASSYLGTTGGELFF
14	-	TRBV14	TRBJ2-1	-	TGTGCCAGCAGCGAGGTCACAAGTTACAATGAGCAGTTCTTC	CASSEVTSYNEQFF
14	few	TRBV11-2	TRBJ1-4	-	TGTGCCAGCAGTTTGTCGGGGGCCTTGGAAAAACTGTTTTTT	CASSLSGALEKLFF
17	-	TRBV5-1	TRBJ2-3	TRBD2	TGCGCCAGCAGCTGGCGGACAGCGGGGGGATACACAGATACGCAGTATTTT	CASSWRTAGGYTDTQYF
13	-	TRBV2	TRBJ2-1	-	TGTGCCAGCAGTGGGGCAAGGGACAATGAGCAGTTCTTC	CASSGARDNEQFF
13	-	TRBV12-2	TRBJ2-1	-	TGTGCAAGTCGCTTAGGGGGTGACAATGAGCAGTTCTTC	CASRLGGDNEQFF
12	few	TRBV20-1	TRBJ1-2	-	TGCAGTGCTAGTGGGCGGAACTATGGCTACACCTTC	CSASGRNYGYTF
15	-	TRBV5-1	TRBJ1-6	-	TGCGCCAGCAGTTTCTCGGACGGGGGTAATTCACCCCTCCACTTT	CASSFSDGGNSPLHF
17	-	TRBV7-8	TRBJ2-5	TRBD2	TGTGCCAGCAGCTTAGCGCTGGAGCGGGGGCCCCAAGAGACCCAGTACTTC	CASSLALERGPQETQYF
12	-	TRBV30	TRBJ1-6	-	TGTGCCTGGAGTACCACAGTGCCACCCCTCCACTTT	CAWSTTVPPLHF
16	-	TRBV12-3/TRBV12-4	TRBJ1-2	TRBD1	TGTGCCAGCAGTTTCCACATTACGGGACAGGGCGAAGGCTACACCTTC	CASSFHITGQGEGYTF
15	-	TRBV7-9	TRBJ2-5	TRBD1	TGTGCCAGCAGCCTGGACAGGCTAAGGGAAGAGACCCAGTACTTC	CASSLDRLREETQYF
13	-	TRBV2	TRBJ2-7	-	TGTGCCAGCAGTGTTGCAGATACCTACGAGCAGTACTTC	CASSVADTYEQYF
15	few	TRBV7-9	TRBJ1-2	-	TGTGCCAGCAGCTTAACATCGAGGGGAGGAGATGGCTACACCTTC	CASSLTSRGGDGYTF
16	few	TRBV7-2	TRBJ2-3	TRBD2	TGTGCCAGCACCCCTTCCGGACTAGGCTCCACAGATACGCAGTATTTT	CASTPSGLGSTDTQYF
19	-	TRBV2	TRBJ1-2	TRBD1	TGTGCCAGCAGCGGCCGACGGACAGGGGGCGCGCCTGGGGAATATGGCTACACCTTC	CASSGRRTGGAPGEYGYTF
11	many	TRBV3-1	TRBJ2-5	-	TGCGCCAGCAGCCAAGGGGAGACCCAGTACTTC	CASSQGETQYF
13	-	TRBV4-1	TRBJ2-1	TRBD2	TGCGCCAGCAGCCCCCAGGCGGGGGATGAGCAGTTCTTC	CASSPQAGDEQFF
15	-	TRBV5-1	TRBJ1-5	TRBD1	TGCGCCAGCAGCCTAGGGGACAGCTCAATCAGCCCCCAGCATTTT	CASSLGDSSISPQHF